The rows below give T cell receptor beta chains drawn from one sample of a study of blood T cell repertoires in COVID-19. This table comes from immunoSEQ multiplex PCR, and its TCRdb copy is limited to in-frame clones, with some not included. The repertoire includes about 54,000 clones, about 90% of them detected once, and around 3.2% sits in the top ten. Sequencing was performed on peripheral blood. The receptor set was obtained from a human donor in a cohort sampled during active COVID-19. Each CDR3 is given with its conserved first and last residue. A D gene is named only where the DNA matches it firmly. Not all rows give a size; the values are once, few, many and, for expanded clones, a class.

clone_size j_call d_call v_call cdr3_nt cdr3_aa
- TRBJ1-2 TRBD1 TRBV6-6 TGTGCCAGCAGTACTCCCCGGACAGGGGGCTGGTATGGCTACACCTTC CASSTPRTGGWYGYTF
- TRBJ2-7 - TRBV6-4 TGTGCCACCTCCAGTGACGGAGGCTCCTACGAGCAGTACTTC CATSSDGGSYEQYF
- TRBJ1-4 - TRBV11-2 TGTGCCAGCAGCTTAGAACGCAGGATCGAAGTCCATGAAAAACTGTTTTTT CASSLERRIEVHEKLFF
- TRBJ1-1 TRBD1 TRBV5-1 TGCGCCAGCAGCCCGGGACAGAAGAACACTGAAGCTTTCTTT CASSPGQKNTEAFF
- TRBJ1-3 - TRBV5-4 TGTGCCAGCAGCTTGGATCAGGGTGGAAACACCATATATTTT CASSLDQGGNTIYF
- TRBJ1-4 - TRBV20-1 TGCAGTGCTCGGTATAATGAAAAACTGTTTTTT CSARYNEKLFF
once TRBJ2-5 TRBD1 TRBV24-1 TGTGCCACCAGTGATCCCGGGACAGGGGAAGAGACCCAGTACTTC CATSDPGTGEETQYF
- TRBJ1-6 - TRBV6-6 TGTGCCAGCAGGGGCCACTCTCCGGATAATTCACCCCTCCACTTT CASRGHSPDNSPLHF
- TRBJ2-1 TRBD2 TRBV5-1 TGCGCCAGCAGCCTGGGGACTAGCGGGACCGGTGAGCAGTTCTTC CASSLGTSGTGEQFF
- TRBJ1-2 TRBD1 TRBV9 TGTGCCCGCCGGGACAGTCATAACTATGGCTACACCTTC CARRDSHNYGYTF
- TRBJ2-7 TRBD2 TRBV30 TGTGCCTGGAGTGGACTAGCGGGAGGCTACGAGCAGTACTTC CAWSGLAGGYEQYF
- TRBJ2-7 TRBD2 TRBV19 TGTGCCAGTACCTCTAGCGGGCCCACCTACGAGCAGTACTTC CASTSSGPTYEQYF
- TRBJ1-1 - TRBV27 TGTGCCAGCGGCAGGGTCGGGAACACTGAAGCTTTCTTT CASGRVGNTEAFF
- TRBJ1-3 - TRBV30 TGTGCCTGGAGTGTAACAGGTGGAAACACCATATATTTT CAWSVTGGNTIYF
once TRBJ2-6 TRBD1 TRBV12-5 TGTGCTAGTGGTTTACTACAGGGGAATGGGGCCAACGTCCTGACTTTC CASGLLQGNGANVLTF
- TRBJ1-1 - TRBV2 TGTGCCAGCGGTGCACCAACAGGAGTGAACACTGAAGCTTTCTTT CASGAPTGVNTEAFF
- TRBJ2-1 TRBD2 TRBV10-3 TGTGCCATCAGTGACCAAAGCGGGACGAGGGCCAGTGAGCAGTTCTTC CAISDQSGTRASEQFF
- TRBJ2-5 - TRBV6-1 TGTGCCAGCAGTGAACTAGAAGAGACCCAGTACTTC CASSELEETQYF
- TRBJ1-3 - TRBV19 TGTGCCAGTCGCCCGACAGGAGCGGATGGAAACACCATATATTTT CASRPTGADGNTIYF
- TRBJ1-1 - TRBV27 TGTGCCAGCATGAAAGGGGGTAGGGACACTGAAGCTTTCTTT CASMKGGRDTEAFF
- TRBJ2-7 - TRBV3-1/TRBV3-2 TGTGCCAGCAGCCGGATTGCCGGGGTAGGACCCTACGAGCAGTACTTC CASSRIAGVGPYEQYF
- TRBJ2-7 - TRBV3-1/TRBV3-2 TGTGCCAGCAGCCTCCGACACTACGAGCAGTACTTC CASSLRHYEQYF
few TRBJ1-6 TRBD1 TRBV11-2 TGTGCCAGCAGCCCGCCGGGACAGGGAAATTCACCCCTCCACTTT CASSPPGQGNSPLHF
- TRBJ2-3 - TRBV12-2 TGTGCAAGTCGCTTAGGGAATGAGGGGGGGGTAAAAGATACGCAGTATTTT CASRLGNEGGVKDTQYF
- TRBJ2-2 - TRBV5-1 TGCGCCAGCAGCTCAGGGACTGGTAACACCGGGGAGCTGTTTTTT CASSSGTGNTGELFF
- TRBJ1-4 TRBD1 TRBV6-5 TGTGCCAGCAGAATAGACAGGGGAGGCGAAAAACTGTTTTTT CASRIDRGGEKLFF
once TRBJ1-5 TRBD1 TRBV19 TGTGCCAGTAGTTTAGACAGGGGCAATCAGCCCCAGCATTTT CASSLDRGNQPQHF
few TRBJ2-2 TRBD2 TRBV19 TGTGCCAGTAGTTCTAGCGGGACACGCACCGGGGAGCTGTTTTTT CASSSSGTRTGELFF
- TRBJ2-2 TRBD2 TRBV2 TGTGCCAGCAGTGTACTAGCGGGAGATACCGGGGAGCTGTTTTTT CASSVLAGDTGELFF
- TRBJ1-1 TRBD1 TRBV5-4 TGTGCCAGCAGCCCGACAGGGAGGAACACTGAAGCTTTCTTT CASSPTGRNTEAFF
- TRBJ2-7 TRBD2 TRBV11-2 TGTGCCAGCAGCGACGGGGGGGGCCTTTCCTACGAGCAGTACTTC CASSDGGGLSYEQYF
few TRBJ1-6 TRBD1 TRBV4-1 TGCGCCAGCAGCCAAGAAGGGACAGGGTATAATTCACCCCTCCACTTT CASSQEGTGYNSPLHF
- TRBJ1-1 - TRBV12-3/TRBV12-4 TGTGCCAGCATTTCACAGCATTACACTGAAGCTTTCTTT CASISQHYTEAFF
- TRBJ2-2 - TRBV9 TGTGCCAGCAGCGTATCAGGCTCTAACACCGGGGAGCTGTTTTTT CASSVSGSNTGELFF
- TRBJ1-1 - TRBV11-1 TGTGCCAGCACTACTAGCAGGCAGCGTGAAGCTTTCTTT CASTTSRQREAFF
few TRBJ2-1 TRBD2 TRBV11-2 TGTGCCAGCAGCTCATTGAGGAGCGGGAGATTGTCCTACAATGAGCAGTTCTTC CASSSLRSGRLSYNEQFF
- TRBJ2-1 TRBD2 TRBV30 TGTGCCTGGAGTAAAGGACTAGCGGCTTACAATGAGCAGTTCTTC CAWSKGLAAYNEQFF
few TRBJ2-1 TRBD1 TRBV6-6 TGTGCCAGCAGTAGACCGGGACAGGGCTTTTATGAGCAGTTCTTC CASSRPGQGFYEQFF
- TRBJ2-5 TRBD2 TRBV2 TGTGCCAGCAGTGGGACTAGCGGGGGGGTTGGGGAGACCCAGTACTTC CASSGTSGGVGETQYF
- TRBJ1-5 - TRBV6-5 TGTGCCACCAATCCGTCGGCGGTAGGTCAGCCCCAGCATTTT CATNPSAVGQPQHF
- TRBJ1-1 - TRBV7-9 TGTGCCAGCAGCCCGTTCAACACTGAAGCTTTCTTT CASSPFNTEAFF
- TRBJ2-7 - TRBV7-8 TGTGCCAGCAGCTCCCACGTGGGCAACGAGCAGTACTTC CASSSHVGNEQYF